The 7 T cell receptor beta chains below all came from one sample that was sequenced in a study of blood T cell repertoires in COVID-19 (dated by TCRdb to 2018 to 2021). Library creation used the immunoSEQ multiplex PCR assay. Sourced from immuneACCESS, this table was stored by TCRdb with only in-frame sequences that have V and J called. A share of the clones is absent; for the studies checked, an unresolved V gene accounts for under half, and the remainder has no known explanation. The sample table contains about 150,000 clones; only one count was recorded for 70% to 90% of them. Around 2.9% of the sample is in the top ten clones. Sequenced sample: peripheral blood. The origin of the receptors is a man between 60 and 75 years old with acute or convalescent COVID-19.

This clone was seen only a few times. The CDR3 region has the DNA TGTGCCAGCAGCTTAGCCCGGGACTTGTACGAGCAGTACTTC. Its translation: CASSLARDLYEQYF. The chain has TRBV7-9 and TRBJ2-7; D is possibly TRBD2 (6 bases). V was pared by 0 bases and J by 4 bases, with 10 bases between. Per the germline V gene, CDR1 is SEHNR and CDR2 is FQNEAQ (reference sequence). The CDR3 has 14 residues.

The CDR3 loop reads CSAQNTGELFF. The CDR3 bases are TGCAGCGCCCAGAACACCGGGGAGCTGTTTTTT. The J gene is TRBJ2-2, the V gene TRBV29-1; unclear D gene. The V end lost 7 bases, the J end lost 1 base, and 4 bases lay between the germline ends. Germline values: CDR1 SQVTM, CDR2 ANQGSEA. CDR3 length: 11 residues.

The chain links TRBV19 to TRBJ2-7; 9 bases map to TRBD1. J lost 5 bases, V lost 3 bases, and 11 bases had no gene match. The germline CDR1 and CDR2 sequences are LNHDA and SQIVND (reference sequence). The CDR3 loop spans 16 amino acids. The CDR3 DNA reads TGTGCCAGTAGTATGATTCTACAGGGGGCTTCTGACGAGCAGTACTTC. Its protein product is CASSMILQGASDEQYF.

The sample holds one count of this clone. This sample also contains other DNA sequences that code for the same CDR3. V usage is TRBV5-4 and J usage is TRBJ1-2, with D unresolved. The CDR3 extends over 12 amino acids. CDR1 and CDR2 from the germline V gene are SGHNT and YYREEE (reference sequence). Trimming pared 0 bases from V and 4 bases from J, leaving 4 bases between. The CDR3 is CASSLDSYGYTF. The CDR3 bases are TGTGCCAGCAGCTTGGACAGCTATGGCTACACCTTC.

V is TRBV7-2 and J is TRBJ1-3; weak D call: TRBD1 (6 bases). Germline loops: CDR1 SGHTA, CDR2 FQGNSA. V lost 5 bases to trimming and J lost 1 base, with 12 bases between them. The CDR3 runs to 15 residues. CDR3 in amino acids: CASSEQGTSGNTIYF. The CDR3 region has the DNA TGTGCCAGCAGCGAACAGGGTACTTCTGGAAACACCATATATTTT.

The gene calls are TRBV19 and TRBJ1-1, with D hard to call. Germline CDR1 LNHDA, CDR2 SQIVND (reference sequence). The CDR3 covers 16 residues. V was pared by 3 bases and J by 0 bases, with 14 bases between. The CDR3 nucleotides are TGTGCCAGTAGTATGCTCAGTCCTCCCTTGAACACTGAAGCTTTCTTT. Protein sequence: CASSMLSPPLNTEAFF. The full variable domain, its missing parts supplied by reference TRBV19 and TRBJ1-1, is DGGITQSPKYLFRKEGQNVTLSCEQNLNHDAMYWYRQDPGQGLRLIYYSQIVNDFQKGDIAEGYSVSREKKESFPLTVTSAQKNPTAFYLCASSMLSPPLNTEAFFGQGTRLTVV.

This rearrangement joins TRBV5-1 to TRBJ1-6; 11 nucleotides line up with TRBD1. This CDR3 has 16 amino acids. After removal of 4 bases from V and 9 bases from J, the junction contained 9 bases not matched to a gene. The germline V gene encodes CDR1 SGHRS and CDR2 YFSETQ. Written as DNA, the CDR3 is TGCGCCAGCAGCGGATCCGGGACAGGGGGATTTTCACCCCTCCACTTT. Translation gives CASSGSGTGGFSPLHF.